This TCR beta chain is from a study of T cell clonotyping in hematopoietic cell transplantation. Study-wide findings and caveats: Cells were unsorted, so CD4 and CD8 contributions were not separated. Few recipient clonotypes overlapped donors; over 95% were de novo at given depth. Recipient TCR diversity dropped after transplant; expanded clonotypes rose from day 30 to 180.

About this clone: Its antigen is as yet unknown.

Profiled with immunoSEQ multiplex PCR; TCRdb holds only in-frame clones, not every one. The sample carries roughly 5,000 clones, 80% to 95% recorded once. The CDR3 covers 16 residues. CDR1 and CDR2 (germline): SGHTA, FQGNSA. Unmatched junction bases numbered 4, after V lost 1 base and J lost 9 bases. Sequenced sample: peripheral blood mononuclear cells. The chain recombines TRBV7-2 with TRBJ2-1; 15 bases are shared with TRBD2. The sequence was obtained from a man between 40 and 49 years old in good health. Some clones in this sample may be carry-over from other donors' samples. This chain's CDR3 is CASSLVGLAGGAEQFF. For the CDR3, the DNA is TGTGCCAGCAGCTTAGTTGGACTAGCGGGAGGGGCTGAGCAGTTCTTC.